This TCR beta chain was recorded in a study of T-cell reconstitution after alpha-beta-depleted transplantation in children. Overall study results and limits: The high TCRbeta diversity at day 60 in some patients came from surviving recipient T cells and thymic progenitors. T-cell counts and diversity at one year post-transplant came mainly from newly produced T cells. Expanded clones from the graft, numbering several hundred, reportedly supplied alpha-beta T cells about two months after transplant.

This clonotype was seen ten or more times. What it binds is unknown. Unique molecular identifiers were incorporated during preparation of the TCRbeta library. TCRdb processed the PCR reads anew with MiXCR; each CDR3 protein has one entry. The sample lists around 100,000 distinct CDR3 sequences, about 5.6% seen once, with approximately 6.6% in the top ten. V lost 2 bases and J 2 bases, leaving 3 bases between the germline ends. The CDR3 is 12 amino acids. The germline V gene encodes CDR1 ENHRY and CDR2 SYGVKD. The receptor comes from a female patient aged 2-15 years who had a stem cell transplant for Fanconi anemia, so the T cells may come from the graft donor. The source material was PBMCs, mostly from graft donor cells, sampled 60 days after TCRalphabeta/CD19-depleted stem cell transplant. This chain connects TRBV10-3 to TRBJ2-5, with D unclear. The CDR3 DNA sequence: TGTGCCATCAGTGAGGGGCAAGAGACCCAGTACTTC. Translation gives CAISEGQETQYF.